This entry describes one TCR beta chain. What antigen it recognizes has not been identified. No base quality information exists; no much larger clone differs at one position. Other DNA sequences of this sample code for an identical CDR3. TCR CDR3 regions were amplified from genomic DNA by multiplex PCR using the deep immunoSEQ assay. For each cell subset, the extracted genomic DNA was distributed evenly across all wells of several immunoSEQ 96-well plates, and each plate served as one replicate. For unsorted PBMC, each replicate PCR was loaded with roughly 330 ng genomic DNA, equivalent to 30,000 or so T cell genomes. Ten immunoSEQ deep assay plates were used to sequence unsorted PBMC genomic DNA. The purified libraries were quantified using a Qubit 3.0 fluorometer, sized with a Bioanalyzer 2100, and then quantified again using the KAPA Library Quantification kit. A separate single-read 150-cycle Illumina NextSeq 550 flow cell was used to sequence each immunoSEQ 96-well plate. On the authors' methods: The immunoSEQ output contained only junctional sequences without quality scores, so filtering could not match that applied to full-length reads. Sequences were annotated with PyIR, a Python wrapper for IgBLAST v1.9, using IMGT germline references to assign V/J genes and CDR3. Reads were filtered out if the reads had weak V/J assignments (E-value above 1e-6), no CDR3, stop codons, out-of-frame junctions, or ambiguous translated residues. V3J clonotypes were defined as sequences sharing the same inferred V gene, J gene, and CDR3 amino acid sequence. The percentage overlap between two repertoires was calculated by dividing the number of shared unique clonotypes by the size of the smaller repertoire. Three approaches were used to assess repertoire richness: RTK rarefaction, the Chao1 estimator, and Recon v2.1 estimates of unobserved clonotypes. As stored in TCRdb, this immuneACCESS dataset retains in-frame rearrangements with V and J assigned. A fraction of the clones does not appear; measured against another copy, unresolved V genes explain less than half of the discrepancy, and the remainder lacks a known reason. Clone size and V and J calls were adopted from that table, with D and trimming inferred from the DNA. In this sample the table shows 400,000 to 600,000 clones, 70% to 80% of which occur a single time. The top ten constitute under 15% of the sample.

V is shortened by 0 bases, J by 4 bases, and the region joining them spans 12 bases. Reading from cysteine to phenylalanine, the CDR3 counts 15 amino acids. Of the read, only the CDR3 DNA is kept; its 45 bases are in frame from base 1. Per the germline V gene (reference sequence), MNHEY is the CDR1 and SMNVEV is the CDR2. Healthy HIV-negative adults with no recently reported acute infections or vaccinations were included as donors. All donors were Caucasian adults living in Nashville, Tennessee, USA. In the unsorted samples, approximately 82 million PBMCs were counted, and genomic DNA was extracted using the QIAamp DNA Blood Mini kit. After blood collection by leukapheresis, PBMCs were isolated using Ficoll-Histopaque density gradient centrifugation and then cryopreserved in the vapor phase of liquid nitrogen. This sample was taken from a study of shared clonotypes between healthy human individuals (dated by TCRdb to the early 2020s). Regarding the study in general: The cohort included three men and a couple of women between 18 and 49 years of age. Libraries were prepared and TCR repertoires were sequenced by different laboratories using diverse techniques, in order to increase sequencing depth and limit assay-specific biases. Blood TCR repertoires of a handful of healthy adults were deeply sequenced to estimate repertoire size and the extent of clonotype sharing between individuals. Leukapheresis yielded between about 0.94 and 9.5 billion PBMCs per donor.

Overall results and qualifications from the work: Because the study included only a small number of donors, the genetic and exposure-history diversity represented was limited. Sampling was restricted to blood, and TCR repertoires in tissue are likely to differ from TCR repertoires in blood. Pairwise subsampling indicated that sequencing depth was expected to affect the degree of clonotype sharing among donors.

This clonotype was sampled from a woman in her thirties or forties in good health. Some clones in this sample may be carry-over from other donors' samples. The rearranged chain carries TRBV27 and TRBJ1-2, with the D gene uncertain. The sample consisted of PBMCs. The nucleotide sequence is TGTGCCAGCAGTTTATCCCCGGGCGGTGGCTATGGCTACACCTTC. It encodes CASSLSPGGGYGYTF.